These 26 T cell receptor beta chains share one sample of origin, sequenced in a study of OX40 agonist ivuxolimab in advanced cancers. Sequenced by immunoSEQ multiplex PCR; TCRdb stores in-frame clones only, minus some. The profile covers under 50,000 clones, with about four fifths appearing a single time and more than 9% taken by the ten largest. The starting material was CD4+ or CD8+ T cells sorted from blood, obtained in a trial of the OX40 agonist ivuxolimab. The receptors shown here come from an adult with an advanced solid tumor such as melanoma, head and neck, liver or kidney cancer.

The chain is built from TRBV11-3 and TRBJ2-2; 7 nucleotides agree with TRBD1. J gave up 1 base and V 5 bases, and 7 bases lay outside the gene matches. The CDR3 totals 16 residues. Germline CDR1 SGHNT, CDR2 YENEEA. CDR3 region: CASSSPRTGNTGELFF. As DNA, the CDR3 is TGTGCCAGCAGCAGCCCGCGGACAGGGAACACCGGGGAGCTGTTTTTT.

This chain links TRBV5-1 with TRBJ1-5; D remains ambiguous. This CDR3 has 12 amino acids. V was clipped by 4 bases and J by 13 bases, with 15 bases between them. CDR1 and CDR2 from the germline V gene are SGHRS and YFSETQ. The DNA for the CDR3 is TGCGCCAGCAGCGGTGAACCCAGATCTCAGCATTTT. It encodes CASSGEPRSQHF. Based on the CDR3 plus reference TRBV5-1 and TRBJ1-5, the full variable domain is KAGVTQTPRYLIKTRGQQVTLSCSPISGHRSVSWYQQTPGQGLQFLFEYFSETQRNKGNFPGRFSGRQFSNSRSEMNVSTLELGDSALYLCASSGEPRSQHFGDGTRLSIL.

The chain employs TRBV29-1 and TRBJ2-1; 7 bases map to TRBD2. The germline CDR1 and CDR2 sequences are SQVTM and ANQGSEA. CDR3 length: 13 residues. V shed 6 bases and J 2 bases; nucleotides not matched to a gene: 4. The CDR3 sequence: CSVDRGAYNEQFF. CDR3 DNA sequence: TGCAGCGTGGACCGGGGGGCCTACAATGAGCAGTTCTTC.

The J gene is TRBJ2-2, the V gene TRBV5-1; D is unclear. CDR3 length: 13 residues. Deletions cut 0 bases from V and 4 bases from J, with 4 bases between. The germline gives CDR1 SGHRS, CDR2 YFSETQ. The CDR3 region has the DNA TGCGCCAGCAGCTTGGGGAGCACCGGGGAGCTGTTTTTT. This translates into CASSLGSTGELFF.

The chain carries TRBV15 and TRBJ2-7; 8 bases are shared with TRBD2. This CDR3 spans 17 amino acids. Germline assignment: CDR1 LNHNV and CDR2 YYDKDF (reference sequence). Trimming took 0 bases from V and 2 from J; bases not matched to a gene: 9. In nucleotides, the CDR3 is TGTGCCACCAGCAGAGATAAGGCGGCTAGCGGGCCCTACGAGCAGTACTTC. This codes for CATSRDKAASGPYEQYF.

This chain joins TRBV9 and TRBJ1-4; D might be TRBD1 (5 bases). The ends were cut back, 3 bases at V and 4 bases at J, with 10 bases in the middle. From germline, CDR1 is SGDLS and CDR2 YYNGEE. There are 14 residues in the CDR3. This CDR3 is CASSETAINEKLFF. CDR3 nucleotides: TGTGCCAGCAGCGAGACAGCGATTAATGAAAAACTGTTTTTT.

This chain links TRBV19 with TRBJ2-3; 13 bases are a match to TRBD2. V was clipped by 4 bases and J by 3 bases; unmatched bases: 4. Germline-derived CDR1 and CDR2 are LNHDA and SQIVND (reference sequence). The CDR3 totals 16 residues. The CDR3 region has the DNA TGTGCCAGTAGTAACGGACTAGCGGGAGTGACAGATACGCAGTATTTT. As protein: CASSNGLAGVTDTQYF.

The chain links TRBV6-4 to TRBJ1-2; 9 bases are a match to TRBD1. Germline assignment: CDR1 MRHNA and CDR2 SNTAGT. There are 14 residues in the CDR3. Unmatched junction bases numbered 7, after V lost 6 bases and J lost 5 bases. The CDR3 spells CASSPTGGSYGYTF. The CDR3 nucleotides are TGTGCCAGCAGCCCCACAGGGGGCAGTTATGGCTACACCTTC.

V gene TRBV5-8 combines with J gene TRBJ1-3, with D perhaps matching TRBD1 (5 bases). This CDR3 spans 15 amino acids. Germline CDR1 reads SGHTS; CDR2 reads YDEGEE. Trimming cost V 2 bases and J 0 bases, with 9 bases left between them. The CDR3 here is CASSFTDSSGNTIYF. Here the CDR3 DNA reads TGTGCCAGCAGCTTCACCGACAGCTCTGGAAACACCATATATTTT. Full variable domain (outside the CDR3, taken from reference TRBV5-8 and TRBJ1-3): EAGVTQSPTHLIKTRGQQATLRCSPISGHTSVYWYQQALGLGLQFLLWYDEGEERNRGNFPPRFSGRQFPNYSSELNVNALELEDSALYLCASSFTDSSGNTIYFGEGSWLTVV.

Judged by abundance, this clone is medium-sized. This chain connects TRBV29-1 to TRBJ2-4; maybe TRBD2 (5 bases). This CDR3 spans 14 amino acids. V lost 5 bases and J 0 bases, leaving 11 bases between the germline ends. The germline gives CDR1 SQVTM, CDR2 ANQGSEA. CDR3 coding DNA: TGCAGCGTTCTAGGAAGCGGAGCCAAAAACATTCAGTACTTC. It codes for CSVLGSGAKNIQYF.

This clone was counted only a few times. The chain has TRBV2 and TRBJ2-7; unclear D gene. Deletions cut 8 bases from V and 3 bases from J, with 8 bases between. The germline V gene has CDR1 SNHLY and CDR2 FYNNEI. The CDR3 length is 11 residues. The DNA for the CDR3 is TGTGCCAGCCGACCCTTCTACGAGCAGTACTTC. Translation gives CASRPFYEQYF.

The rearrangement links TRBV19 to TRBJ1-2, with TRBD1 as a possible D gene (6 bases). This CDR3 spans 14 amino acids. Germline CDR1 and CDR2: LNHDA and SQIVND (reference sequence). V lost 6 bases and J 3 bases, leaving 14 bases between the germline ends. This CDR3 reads CASRPGGGDYGYTF. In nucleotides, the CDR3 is TGTGCCAGTAGGCCCGGGGGGGGCGACTATGGCTACACCTTC.

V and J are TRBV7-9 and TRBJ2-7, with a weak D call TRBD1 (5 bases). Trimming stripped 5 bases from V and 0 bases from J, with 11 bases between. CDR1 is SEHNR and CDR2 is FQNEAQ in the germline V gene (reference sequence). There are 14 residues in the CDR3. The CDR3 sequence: CASSPTVSSYEQYF. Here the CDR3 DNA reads TGTGCCAGCAGCCCGACAGTGAGCTCCTACGAGCAGTACTTC.

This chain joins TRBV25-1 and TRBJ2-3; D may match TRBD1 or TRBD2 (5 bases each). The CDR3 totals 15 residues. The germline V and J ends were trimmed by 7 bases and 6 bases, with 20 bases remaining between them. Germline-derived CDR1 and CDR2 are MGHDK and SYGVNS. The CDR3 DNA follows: TGTGCCAGCAATCCCATCGGGGCACTGAGCGATACGCAGTATTTT. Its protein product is CASNPIGALSDTQYF.

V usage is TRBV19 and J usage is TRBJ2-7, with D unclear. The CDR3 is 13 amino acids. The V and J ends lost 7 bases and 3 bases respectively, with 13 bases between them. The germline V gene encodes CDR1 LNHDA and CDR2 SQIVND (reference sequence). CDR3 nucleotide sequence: TGTGCCAGTACCGCACAACCTGGCTACGAGCAGTACTTC. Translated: CASTAQPGYEQYF. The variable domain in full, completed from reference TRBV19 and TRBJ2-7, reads DGGITQSPKYLFRKEGQNVTLSCEQNLNHDAMYWYRQDPGQGLRLIYYSQIVNDFQKGDIAEGYSVSREKKESFPLTVTSAQKNPTAFYLCASTAQPGYEQYFGPGTRLTVT.

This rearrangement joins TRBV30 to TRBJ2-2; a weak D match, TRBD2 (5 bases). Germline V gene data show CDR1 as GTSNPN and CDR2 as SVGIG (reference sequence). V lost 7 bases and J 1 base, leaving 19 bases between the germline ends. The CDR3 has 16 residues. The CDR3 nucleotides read TGTGCCTACTCCCTAGGGAGCGCGCTGAACACCGGGGAGCTGTTTTTT. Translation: CAYSLGSALNTGELFF.

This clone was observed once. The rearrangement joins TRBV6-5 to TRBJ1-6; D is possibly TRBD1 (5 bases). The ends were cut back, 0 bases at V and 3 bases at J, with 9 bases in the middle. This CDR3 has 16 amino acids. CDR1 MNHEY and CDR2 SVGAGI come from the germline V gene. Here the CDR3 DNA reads TGTGCCAGCAGTTACTCGATGGGGGACTATAATTCACCCCTCCACTTT. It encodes CASSYSMGDYNSPLHF.

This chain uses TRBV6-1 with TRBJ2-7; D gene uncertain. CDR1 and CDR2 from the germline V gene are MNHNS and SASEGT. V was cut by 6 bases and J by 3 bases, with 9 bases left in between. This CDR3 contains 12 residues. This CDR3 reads CASRGQIYEQYF. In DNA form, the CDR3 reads TGTGCCAGCAGAGGGCAAATCTACGAGCAGTACTTC.

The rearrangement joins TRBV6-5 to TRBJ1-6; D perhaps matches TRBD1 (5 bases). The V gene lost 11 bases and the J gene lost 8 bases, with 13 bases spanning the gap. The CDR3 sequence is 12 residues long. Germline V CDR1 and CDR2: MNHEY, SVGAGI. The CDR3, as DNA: TGTGCCGGTCGGGACGGTGATTCACCCCTCCACTTT. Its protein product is CAGRDGDSPLHF.

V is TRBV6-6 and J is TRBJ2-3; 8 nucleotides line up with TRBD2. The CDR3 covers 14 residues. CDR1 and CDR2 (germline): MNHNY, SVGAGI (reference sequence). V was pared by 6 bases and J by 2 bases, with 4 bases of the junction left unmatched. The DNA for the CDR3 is TGTGCCAGCAGGAGCGGGGGAACCACAGATACGCAGTATTTT. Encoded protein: CASRSGGTTDTQYF.

This CDR3 is CASRRPGTGPSGANVLTF. DNA for the CDR3: TGTGCCAGTAGACGACCCGGGACAGGCCCCTCTGGGGCCAACGTCCTGACTTTC. This chain joins TRBV19 and TRBJ2-6, with 8 bases identical to TRBD1. The CDR3 is 18 amino acids. Per the germline V gene, CDR1 is LNHDA and CDR2 is SQIVND (reference sequence). V lost 6 bases and J lost 0; bases outside the gene matches: 10.

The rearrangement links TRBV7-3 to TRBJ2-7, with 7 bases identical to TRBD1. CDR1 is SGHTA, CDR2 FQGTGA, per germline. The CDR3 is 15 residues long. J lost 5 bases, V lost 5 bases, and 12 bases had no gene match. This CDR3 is CASSLGRTGNDEQYF. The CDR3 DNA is TGTGCCAGCAGCCTAGGGCGGACAGGTAACGACGAGCAGTACTTC. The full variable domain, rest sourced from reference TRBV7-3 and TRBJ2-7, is GAGVSQTPSNKVTEKGKYVELRCDPISGHTALYWYRQSLGQGPEFLIYFQGTGAADDSGLPNDRFFAVRPEGSVSTLKIQRTERGDSAVYLCASSLGRTGNDEQYFGPGTRLTVT.

The CDR3 DNA follows: TGCGCCAGCAGCTTGGTTACAGGGGGATTTACCAACTATGGCTACACCTTC. Translating it yields CASSLVTGGFTNYGYTF. The genes are TRBV5-1 and TRBJ1-2; TRBD1 agrees at 8 bases. Germline-derived CDR1 and CDR2 are SGHRS and YFSETQ. The J segment lost 2 bases and the V segment lost 0 bases, leaving 9 bases of the junction unmatched. The CDR3 length is 17 residues.

The CDR3 reads CASSFSGGSYGYTF. The CDR3 region has the DNA TGTGCCAGCAGCTTCTCAGGGGGTAGCTATGGCTACACCTTC. This chain connects TRBV5-4 to TRBJ1-2; 7 bases map to TRBD1. Unmatched junction bases numbered 5, after V lost 2 bases and J lost 4 bases. The CDR3 runs 14 residues. CDR1 is SGHNT and CDR2 is YYREEE in the germline V gene (reference sequence).

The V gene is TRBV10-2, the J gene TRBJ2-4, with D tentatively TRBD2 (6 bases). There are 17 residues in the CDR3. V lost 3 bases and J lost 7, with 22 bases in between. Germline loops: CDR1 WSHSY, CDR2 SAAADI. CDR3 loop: CASSDRSGGTGKNIQYF. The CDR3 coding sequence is TGCGCCAGCAGTGACCGCAGTGGAGGGACCGGCAAGAACATTCAGTACTTC.

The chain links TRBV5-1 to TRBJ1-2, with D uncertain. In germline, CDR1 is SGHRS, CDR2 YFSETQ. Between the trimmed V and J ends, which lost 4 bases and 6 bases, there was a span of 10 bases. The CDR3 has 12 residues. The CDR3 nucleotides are TGCGCCAGCAGCATGACTCTTGATGGCTACACCTTC. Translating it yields CASSMTLDGYTF.